Listed below are T cell receptor beta chains from one sample, sequenced in a study of shared clonotypes between healthy human individuals. The assay was immunoSEQ multiplex PCR, and TCRdb's table has in-frame clones only and misses some. This table holds 650,000 to 750,000 clones, around 72% found once. The sequencing sample was made of memory CD4+ T cells sorted from blood. These receptor sequences come from a woman aged 25 to 39 in good health. Both conserved end residues are part of each CDR3. Each record gives: J gene, D gene, V gene, CDR3 length, clone size, CDR3 protein, CDR3 DNA. The D gene is left open where the match is weak. A clone size is listed for some rows: how often the clone was seen (once, few, many), or a class if it is expanded.

>TRBJ1-2|NA|TRBV7-8|16|NA
CASSFGRAGSSYGYTF
TGTGCCAGCAGCTTTGGCAGGGCTGGCAGTAGCTATGGCTACACCTTC
>TRBJ1-2|NA|TRBV4-2|11|NA
CASSVGGRQAF
TGTGCCAGCTCCGTTGGGGGACGGCAAGCCTTC
>TRBJ2-7|TRBD2|TRBV4-1|17|NA
CASSQVSSGLVSYEQYF
TGCGCCAGCAGCCAAGTGTCCTCCGGACTAGTCTCCTACGAGCAGTACTTC
>TRBJ1-1|NA|TRBV25-1|17|NA
CASSPAGGPRRNTEAFF
TGTGCCAGCAGTCCCGCGGGGGGTCCCCGGCGGAACACTGAAGCTTTCTTT
>TRBJ2-5|NA|TRBV18|17|few
CASSPRSGNQYQETQYF
TGTGCCAGCTCACCACGGTCTGGGAATCAGTACCAAGAGACCCAGTACTTC
>TRBJ2-3|NA|TRBV5-4|16|NA
CASSLAVYASTDTQYF
TGTGCCAGCAGCTTGGCCGTCTACGCTAGCACAGATACGCAGTATTTT
>TRBJ1-5|NA|TRBV4-1|15|once
CASSQGYGNDQPQHF
TGCGCCAGCAGCCAAGGGTACGGGAATGATCAGCCCCAGCATTTT
>TRBJ2-5|TRBD2|TRBV11-2|15|NA
CASSPTSGMGGTQYF
TGTGCCAGCAGCCCAACTAGCGGTATGGGGGGGACCCAGTACTTC
>TRBJ2-7|TRBD1|TRBV18|13|few
CASSQGQGYEQYF
TGTGCCAGCTCACAGGGACAGGGTTACGAGCAGTACTTC
>TRBJ2-7|NA|TRBV11-2|14|NA
CASSRRGQDYEQYF
TGTGCCAGCAGCCGAAGGGGCCAGGATTACGAGCAGTACTTC
>TRBJ2-7|NA|TRBV11-2|13|once
CASSLDRDYEQYF
TGTGCCAGCAGCTTAGATCGGGACTACGAGCAGTACTTC
>TRBJ1-5|TRBD1|TRBV19|15|NA
CASSQTGGANQPQHF
TGTGCCAGTAGTCAGACAGGGGGCGCGAATCAGCCCCAGCATTTT
>TRBJ1-1|NA|TRBV7-9|16|NA
CASSLSGRGMNTEAFF
TGTGCCAGCAGCTTAAGCGGGCGAGGGATGAACACTGAAGCTTTCTTT
>TRBJ2-2|NA|TRBV11-2|14|NA
CASSLGLLRGELFF
TGTGCCAGCAGCTTAGGTCTGCTGAGAGGGGAGCTGTTTTTT
>TRBJ2-5|NA|TRBV2|11|NA
CASTQEETQYF
TGTGCCAGCACGCAGGAGGAGACCCAGTACTTC
>TRBJ1-1|NA|TRBV19|11|NA
CASKVGTEAFF
TGTGCCAGTAAGGTGGGCACTGAAGCTTTCTTT
>TRBJ1-5|NA|TRBV6-6|12|NA
CASSTGNQPQHF
TGTGCCAGCAGCACAGGCAATCAGCCCCAGCATTTT
>TRBJ2-2|NA|TRBV18|13|once
CASSPRPGGELFF
TGTGCCAGCTCACCGCGACCCGGGGGGGAGCTGTTTTTT
>TRBJ2-1|NA|TRBV2|15|many
CATPTGTDDGNEQFF
TGTGCCACTCCCACCGGGACGGATGATGGCAATGAGCAGTTCTTC
>TRBJ1-3|TRBD1|TRBV18|15|NA
CASSTDRAAGNTIYF
TGTGCCAGCTCAACGGACAGGGCCGCCGGAAACACCATATATTTT
>TRBJ2-5|NA|TRBV5-1|13|many
CASSALAKETQYF
TGCGCCAGCAGCGCCCTAGCGAAGGAGACCCAGTACTTC
>TRBJ1-1|NA|TRBV28|16|NA
CASSSTSGPYKRGAFF
TGTGCCAGCAGTTCAACTTCGGGGCCATATAAGCGTGGAGCTTTCTTT
>TRBJ2-7|NA|TRBV7-2|11|NA
CASSSGLAWRF
TGTGCCAGCAGCTCGGGACTCGCCTGGAGGTTC
>TRBJ2-7|TRBD2|TRBV18|16|NA
CASSPPSLAGGSEQYF
TGTGCCAGCTCACCACCCTCACTAGCGGGAGGGTCGGAGCAGTACTTC
>TRBJ2-3|TRBD2|TRBV6-5|16|few
CASSYTGLAGADTQYF
TGTGCCAGCAGTTACACAGGACTAGCGGGAGCAGATACGCAGTATTTT
>TRBJ1-2|NA|TRBV5-4|14|NA
CASSLDQREAGYTF
TGTGCCAGCAGCTTGGACCAACGGGAGGCAGGCTACACCTTC
>TRBJ2-5|NA|TRBV4-2|12|NA
CASRGGGETQYF
TGTGCCAGCAGGGGAGGAGGAGAGACCCAGTACTTC
>TRBJ2-2|NA|TRBV11-2|12|NA
CASSYYTGELFF
TGTGCCAGCAGCTACTACACCGGGGAGCTGTTTTTT
>TRBJ2-1|TRBD2|TRBV29-1|14|few
CSVASGGTYNEQFF
TGCAGCGTTGCTAGCGGAGGCACCTACAATGAGCAGTTCTTC
>TRBJ1-5|TRBD1|TRBV18|14|NA
CASSPTGYNQPQHF
TGTGCCAGCTCACCGACAGGGTATAATCAGCCCCAGCATTTT
>TRBJ2-5|NA|TRBV18|12|NA
CASSPYKETQYF
TGTGCCAGCTCACCTTATAAAGAGACCCAGTACTTC
>TRBJ2-7|NA|TRBV5-1|15|few
CASSLQGQQSYEQYF
TGCGCCAGCAGCCTACAAGGACAGCAATCCTACGAGCAGTACTTC
>TRBJ1-5|NA|TRBV28|13|few
CASTITGIQPQHF
TGTGCCAGCACTATAACCGGAATTCAGCCCCAGCATTTT
>TRBJ1-2|NA|TRBV6-5|13|NA
CASRPGTTGGYTF
TGTGCCAGCAGACCCGGGACCACTGGTGGCTACACCTTC
>TRBJ2-7|NA|TRBV27|15|NA
CASSFSAGPYFEQYF
TGTGCCAGCAGTTTCTCGGCAGGCCCCTATTTCGAGCAGTACTTC
>TRBJ2-7|NA|TRBV6-1|15|NA
CASILDWTTPQEQYF
TGTGCCAGCATTTTAGACTGGACCACTCCCCAAGAGCAGTACTTC
>TRBJ2-7|NA|TRBV2|14|few
CASKRDLIMSEQYF
TGTGCCAGCAAAAGAGACCTGATAATGAGCGAGCAGTACTTC
>TRBJ1-1|NA|TRBV7-9|13|NA
CASSTTGTVEAFF
TGTGCCAGCAGCACGACCGGGACGGTTGAAGCTTTCTTT
>TRBJ2-3|TRBD2|TRBV6-5|15|NA
CASSYSGTSTDTQYF
TGTGCCAGCAGTTATAGCGGGACTAGCACAGATACGCAGTATTTT
>TRBJ2-3|TRBD2|TRBV18|14|NA
CASTLAGYTDTQYF
TGTGCCAGCACCTTAGCGGGGTACACAGATACGCAGTATTTT
>TRBJ2-5|NA|TRBV5-4|15|NA
CASSLTLAGWETQYF
TGTGCCAGCAGCTTGACGTTAGCAGGGTGGGAGACCCAGTACTTC
>TRBJ1-5|NA|TRBV28|13|few
CASSYVSNQPQHF
TGTGCCAGCAGTTACGTAAGCAATCAGCCCCAGCATTTT